Each of the 24 T cell receptor beta chains below was sequenced from the same sample in a study of T cells after yellow fever vaccination. From the 5' RACE reads, TCRdb called clonotypes with MiXCR, one entry per CDR3 protein. The table records just under 600,000 distinct CDR3 sequences, roughly 12% of them present only once. The sample consisted of PBMCs, taken on the day of the yellow fever booster vaccination. The receptor source for this set is a young man who received the YFV17D yellow fever vaccine.

This clonotype was detected a few times. The chain uses TRBV6-1 and TRBJ2-5; D is possibly TRBD2 (6 bases). The CDR3 is made up of 15 amino acids. V lost 8 bases and J 3 bases, leaving 19 bases between the germline ends. Germline CDR1 reads MNHNS; CDR2 reads SASEGT. The CDR3 loop reads CASQIGVAVKETQYF. The CDR3 DNA sequence: TGTGCCAGCCAGATTGGGGTAGCGGTAAAAGAGACCCAGTACTTC.

This clonotype was observed a few times. The genes are TRBV11-1 and TRBJ2-3; 13 nucleotides line up with TRBD2. Germline CDR1 SGHAT, CDR2 FQDESV (reference sequence). CDR3 length: 18 residues. The V segment lost 5 bases and the J segment 1 base; nucleotides outside the gene matches: 9. The CDR3 DNA follows: TGTGCCAGCAGCAGTACTAGCGGGAGGGCCACTGGCACAGATACGCAGTATTTT. This sequence encodes CASSSTSGRATGTDTQYF.

This clonotype was detected a few times. The J gene is TRBJ2-3, the V gene TRBV5-1, with D possibly TRBD2 on 6 matching bases. Germline V gives CDR1 SGHRS, CDR2 YFSETQ. Trimming left V 4 bases short and J 2 bases short, with 20 bases between. The CDR3 consists of 17 residues. The CDR3 reads CASSPLASGLTTDTQYF. CDR3 DNA: TGCGCCAGCAGCCCCCTAGCTTCGGGACTCACCACAGATACGCAGTATTTT.

CDR3 sequence reads: CASSHGQGETQYF. The CDR3 DNA sequence: TGTGCCAGCAGCCACGGACAGGGAGAGACCCAGTACTTC. V is TRBV7-2 and J is TRBJ2-5; 8 nucleotides align to TRBD1. Trimming cost V 5 bases and J 4 bases; bases outside gene matches: 3. From germline, CDR1 is SGHTA and CDR2 FQGNSA. The CDR3 sequence is 13 residues long.

In this sample, this clonotype turned up a few times. The rearrangement joins TRBV7-2 to TRBJ1-4; 11 nucleotides match TRBD1. V lost 8 bases and J lost 7; bases outside the gene matches: 9. The V gene's germline CDR1 is SGHTA and CDR2 FQGNSA. The CDR3 runs 15 residues. The CDR3: CASQDRGRVGEKLFF. The CDR3 bases are TGTGCCAGCCAGGACAGGGGGCGCGTGGGTGAAAAACTGTTTTTT.

This clonotype was detected only a few times. The chain has TRBV7-8 and TRBJ2-7; the match to TRBD1 covers 7 bases. CDR1 SGHVS and CDR2 FQNEAQ come from the germline V gene. J was trimmed by 2 bases and V by 3 bases; bases with no gene match: 7. This CDR3 has 15 amino acids. Written as DNA, the CDR3 is TGTGCCAGCAGCTTTTTGGACAGGCCTCCCTACGAGCAGTACTTC. Translating it yields CASSFLDRPPYEQYF.

The chain joins TRBV12-3 or TRBV12-4 to TRBJ2-5; D gene uncertain. There are 14 residues in the CDR3. The V end was cut by 3 bases, the J end by 0 bases, with 8 bases between. The CDR3 sequence: CASSLPAYQETQYF. CDR3 in DNA: TGTGCCAGCAGTTTGCCGGCTTACCAAGAGACCCAGTACTTC.

This chain uses TRBV18 with TRBJ1-5; 9 positions match TRBD1. The CDR3 is 16 amino acids. V trimming: 3 bases; J trimming: 0 bases; junction bases outside the gene matches: 3. Germline CDR1 KGHSH, CDR2 LQKENI. CDR3: CASSPTGGHSNQPQHF. Written as DNA, the CDR3 is TGTGCCAGCTCACCCACAGGGGGCCATAGCAATCAGCCCCAGCATTTT. Combining the CDR3 with reference TRBV18 and TRBJ1-5 gives the whole variable domain NAGVMQNPRHLVRRRGQEARLRCSPMKGHSHVYWYRQLPEEGLKFMVYLQKENIIDESGMPKERFSAEFPKEGPSILRIQQVVRGDSAAYFCASSPTGGHSNQPQHFGDGTRLSIL.

This clonotype appeared a few times. The chain combines TRBV7-6 with TRBJ2-7; D may be TRBD1 or TRBD2 (5 bases each). V shed 1 base and J shed 4 bases, with 26 bases lying between them. The CDR3 runs to 19 residues. Germline CDR1 and CDR2: SGHVS and FNYEAQ. CDR3 loop: CASSLVGNRFVGGEYEQYF. For the CDR3, the DNA is TGTGCCAGCAGCTTAGTAGGAAACAGGTTCGTTGGGGGTGAATACGAGCAGTACTTC.

The chain is built from TRBV28 and TRBJ2-7; D may be TRBD2 (6 bases). The CDR3 runs to 15 residues. Between the trimmed V and J ends, which lost 7 bases and 4 bases, there was a span of 20 bases. Germline V gene lookup returns CDR1 MDHEN and CDR2 SYDVKM. CDR3 protein: CASKTLTRGWYEQYF. DNA for the CDR3: TGTGCCAGCAAGACCCTCACTCGGGGGTGGTACGAGCAGTACTTC.

In its sample, this clonotype was seen a few times. CDR3 in amino acids: CASSQAVEQYF. The CDR3, as DNA: TGTGCCAGCAGCCAAGCGGTCGAGCAGTACTTC. This chain connects TRBV14 to TRBJ2-7; D is ambiguous. Trimming cost V 1 base and J 6 bases, with 4 bases left between them. The CDR3 length is 11 residues. Germline lookup yields CDR1 SGHDN and CDR2 FVKESK.

This clonotype has more than one count but fewer than ten. The chain couples TRBV21-1 to TRBJ2-1. TRBV21-1 is flagged as a pseudogene. CDR3 length equals 11 residues. CDR3 nucleotides: TGTGCCAGCAGCAATTCTAAATATCGGTTCTTC. It is translated as CASSNSKYRFF.

This clonotype has only a few counts. The rearrangement joins TRBV5-5 to TRBJ2-5; a possible D gene is TRBD2 (6 bases). V was shortened by 4 bases and J by 5 bases, with 15 bases between the two germline ends. The V gene's germline CDR1 is SGHKS and CDR2 YYEKEE (reference sequence). The CDR3 totals 14 residues. CDR3 bases: TGTGCCAGCAGCCCATGGGCGGGGTTTGAGACCCAGTACTTC. It specifies CASSPWAGFETQYF.

The rearrangement joins TRBV12-5 to TRBJ2-1; tentative D call: TRBD1 (5 bases). The CDR3 loop spans 16 amino acids. Between the trimmed V and J ends, which lost 4 bases and 6 bases, there was a span of 19 bases. Germline V lookup: CDR1 LGHNT, CDR2 FRNRAP. The CDR3 here is CASGSPEGDRFNEQFF. The CDR3, as DNA: TGTGCTAGTGGTTCGCCAGAAGGGGATAGATTCAATGAGCAGTTCTTC.

This clonotype has just a few counts. The chain is built from TRBV18 and TRBJ2-1, with D possibly matching TRBD2 (5 bases). Per germline, CDR1 KGHSH and CDR2 LQKENI. V was pared by 4 bases and J by 9 bases, with 22 bases between. The CDR3 contains 16 residues. CDR3 nucleotide sequence: TGTGCCAGCTCACTCCAATTTCCCCAGTCGGGGTTTGAGCAGTTCTTC. Protein product: CASSLQFPQSGFEQFF.

This clonotype was seen a handful of times. A junction end diverges from the germline sequence, so it may reflect a read error. This rearrangement joins TRBV10-3 to TRBJ2-7; perhaps TRBD1 as D (6 bases). This CDR3 comprises 12 residues. Germline lookup yields CDR1 ENHRY and CDR2 SYGVKD. CDR3 sequence: CAISETGYVQYF. In nucleotides, the CDR3 is TGTGCCATCAGTGAGACAGGGTACGTGCAGTACTTC.

The chain is built from TRBV7-9 and TRBJ2-1, with D hard to call. Germline V gives CDR1 SEHNR, CDR2 FQNEAQ (reference sequence). The CDR3 runs to 14 residues. The V end lost 1 base, the J end lost 10 bases, and 14 bases lay between the germline ends. The CDR3 bases are TGTGCCAGCAGCTTAGTTGGACCTCCTGAGGAGCAGTTCTTC. Residues: CASSLVGPPEEQFF.

The chain uses TRBV3-1 and TRBJ2-3, with 8 bases that match TRBD2. This CDR3 has 16 amino acids. Germline trimming cut 4 bases from V and 2 bases from J; bases unmatched to any gene: 8. The germline CDR1 and CDR2 sequences are LGHDT and YNNKEL (reference sequence). Here the CDR3 reads CASSLTSGGTTDTQYF. CDR3 DNA sequence: TGTGCCAGCAGCCTCACTAGCGGAGGGACCACAGATACGCAGTATTTT.

The rearrangement links TRBV20-1 to TRBJ2-1, with 8 bases matching TRBD2. The CDR3 sequence is 15 residues long. CDR1 and CDR2 (germline): DFQATT, SNEGSKA (reference sequence). V was clipped by 1 base and J by 9 bases; unmatched bases: 11. The CDR3 sequence is CSARAAAGEPGEQFF. The DNA of the CDR3 is TGCAGTGCTAGAGCGGCAGCGGGGGAGCCAGGTGAGCAGTTCTTC.

This chain connects TRBV15 to TRBJ2-7; 10 bases are a match to TRBD2. The germline CDR1 and CDR2 sequences are LNHNV and YYDKDF (reference sequence). The V and J ends lost 8 bases and 3 bases, in that order; junction bases with no gene match: 10. This CDR3 spans 15 amino acids. The DNA of the CDR3 is TGTGCCACCTCGAGCGGGAGGGCCAAGAGCTACGAGCAGTACTTC. Its protein product is CATSSGRAKSYEQYF.

The chain has TRBV5-1 and TRBJ2-6; D may be TRBD2 (5 bases). The CDR3 extends over 16 amino acids. Trimming took off 1 base at V and 0 bases at J, with 8 bases between the two ends. Germline loops: CDR1 SGHRS, CDR2 YFSETQ. CDR3 loop: CASSLMGSSGANVLTF. The CDR3, as DNA: TGCGCCAGCAGCTTGATGGGGAGCTCTGGGGCCAACGTCCTGACTTTC. The full variable domain, its missing parts supplied by reference TRBV5-1 and TRBJ2-6, is KAGVTQTPRYLIKTRGQQVTLSCSPISGHRSVSWYQQTPGQGLQFLFEYFSETQRNKGNFPGRFSGRQFSNSRSEMNVSTLELGDSALYLCASSLMGSSGANVLTFGAGSRLTVL.

The chain combines TRBV3-1 with TRBJ2-7; D gene unclear. This CDR3 has 14 amino acids. The germline CDR1 and CDR2 sequences are LGHDT and YNNKEL (reference sequence). V shed 1 base and J shed 3 bases, with 10 bases lying between them. The CDR3 DNA sequence: TGTGCCAGCAGCCAAGGGATGCAGTTCTACGAGCAGTACTTC. It yields the protein CASSQGMQFYEQYF.

The V call is TRBV24-1, the J call TRBJ1-1; D is perhaps TRBD1 (5 bases). CDR3 length equals 14 residues. Trimming removed 10 bases at V and 1 base at J, with 15 bases between. CDR1 is KGHDR, CDR2 SFDVKD, per germline. CDR3 loop: CATQAPGQNTEAFF. CDR3 nucleotides: TGTGCCACTCAGGCCCCGGGGCAGAACACTGAAGCTTTCTTT.

This chain links TRBV20-1 with TRBJ2-3, with 10 bases that match TRBD2. Germline CDR1 is DFQATT and CDR2 is SNEGSKA (reference sequence). The CDR3 extends over 19 amino acids. V trimming: 2 bases; J trimming: 2 bases; junction bases outside the gene matches: 16. The CDR3: CSARLGLAETGHTTDTQYF. In nucleotides, the CDR3 is TGCAGTGCTAGACTAGGACTAGCGGAGACAGGTCATACCACAGATACGCAGTATTTT.